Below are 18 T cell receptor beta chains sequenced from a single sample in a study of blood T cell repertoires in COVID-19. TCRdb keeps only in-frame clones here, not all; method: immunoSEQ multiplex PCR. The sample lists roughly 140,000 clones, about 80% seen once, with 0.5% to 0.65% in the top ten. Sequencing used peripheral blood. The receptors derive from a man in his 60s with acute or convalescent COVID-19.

CDR3 sequence reads: CASSTRRRGSRTGELFF. DNA for the CDR3: TGTGCCAGCAGCACCAGAAGGAGGGGCTCAAGAACCGGGGAGCTGTTTTTT. The chain uses TRBV21-1 and TRBJ2-2; TRBD2 is the table's D call, not checked against the DNA. TRBV21-1 is an annotated pseudogene. CDR3 length equals 17 residues.

CDR3 bases: TGTGCCAGCAGACCGGGACAGGCTAACACTGAAGCTTTCTTT. It is translated as CASRPGQANTEAFF. This rearrangement joins TRBV7-9 to TRBJ1-1, with 8 bases lining up with TRBD1. The CDR3 consists of 14 residues. CDR1 SEHNR and CDR2 FQNEAQ come from the germline V gene (reference sequence). The V segment lost 6 bases and the J segment 2 bases; nucleotides outside the gene matches: 5.

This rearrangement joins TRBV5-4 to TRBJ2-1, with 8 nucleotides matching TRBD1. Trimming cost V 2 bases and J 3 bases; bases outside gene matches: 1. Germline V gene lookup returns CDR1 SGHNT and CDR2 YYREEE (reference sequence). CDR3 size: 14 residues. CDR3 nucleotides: TGTGCCAGCAGCTTTACAGGGGGCTACAATGAGCAGTTCTTC. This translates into CASSFTGGYNEQFF.

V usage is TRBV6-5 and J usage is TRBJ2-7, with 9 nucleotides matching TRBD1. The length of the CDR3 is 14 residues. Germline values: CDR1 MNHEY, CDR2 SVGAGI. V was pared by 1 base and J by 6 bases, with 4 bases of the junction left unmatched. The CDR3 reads CASSYLQGAIEQYF. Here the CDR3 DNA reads TGTGCCAGCAGTTACTTACAGGGGGCGATCGAGCAGTACTTC.

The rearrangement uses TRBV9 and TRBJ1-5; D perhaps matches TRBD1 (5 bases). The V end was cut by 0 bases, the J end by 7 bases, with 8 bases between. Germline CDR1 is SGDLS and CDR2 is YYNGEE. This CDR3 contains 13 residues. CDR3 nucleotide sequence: TGTGCCAGCAGCGTAGACCAGGGCCAGCCCCAGCATTTT. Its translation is CASSVDQGQPQHF.

For the CDR3, the DNA is TGTGCCAGCAGCCAAGGGACAGGACTGTCAAGAGGCTACACCTTC. Amino acid sequence: CASSQGTGLSRGYTF. V usage is TRBV3-1 (or the pseudogene TRBV3-2) and J usage is TRBJ1-2; 7 bases align to TRBD1. V gave up 1 base and J gave up 8 bases; unmatched junction bases: 10. The CDR3 runs to 15 residues. Germline values: CDR1 LGHDT, CDR2 YNNKEL (reference sequence).

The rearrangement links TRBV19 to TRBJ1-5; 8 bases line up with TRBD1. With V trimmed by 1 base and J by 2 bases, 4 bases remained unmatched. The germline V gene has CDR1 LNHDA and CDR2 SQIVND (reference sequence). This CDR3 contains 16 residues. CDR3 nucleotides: TGTGCCAGTAGTATAGCTGACAGGGGCGGCAATCAGCCCCAGCATTTT. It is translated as CASSIADRGGNQPQHF.

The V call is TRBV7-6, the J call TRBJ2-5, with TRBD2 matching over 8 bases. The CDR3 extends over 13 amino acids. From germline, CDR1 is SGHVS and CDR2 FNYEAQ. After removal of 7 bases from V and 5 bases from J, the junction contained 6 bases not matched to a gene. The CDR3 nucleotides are TGTGCCAGCACCCCGGGAGGGCTGGAGACCCAGTACTTC. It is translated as CASTPGGLETQYF.

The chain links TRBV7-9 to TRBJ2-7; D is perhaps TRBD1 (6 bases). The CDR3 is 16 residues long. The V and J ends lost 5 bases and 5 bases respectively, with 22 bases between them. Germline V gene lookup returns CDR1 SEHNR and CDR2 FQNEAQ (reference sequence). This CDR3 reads CASSRNFQTGNHEQYF. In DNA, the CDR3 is TGTGCCAGCAGCCGAAACTTCCAAACAGGGAACCACGAGCAGTACTTC.

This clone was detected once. The CDR3 nucleotides read TGTGCCAGAAGCCATCGGCGGCGGGGGGGCCGAGGAGATACGCAGTATTTT. Its protein product is CARSHRRRGGRGDTQYF. The gene calls are TRBV7-5 and TRBJ2-3; the DNA was not used to check the table's D call, TRBD2. TRBV7-5 is a pseudogene. The CDR3 is 17 residues long.

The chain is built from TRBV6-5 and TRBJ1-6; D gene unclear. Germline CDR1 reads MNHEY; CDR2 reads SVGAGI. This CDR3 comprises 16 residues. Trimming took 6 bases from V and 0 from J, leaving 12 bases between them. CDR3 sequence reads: CASRYTRSSYNSPLHF. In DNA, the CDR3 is TGTGCCAGCAGGTACACGCGGAGCTCCTATAATTCACCCCTCCACTTT.

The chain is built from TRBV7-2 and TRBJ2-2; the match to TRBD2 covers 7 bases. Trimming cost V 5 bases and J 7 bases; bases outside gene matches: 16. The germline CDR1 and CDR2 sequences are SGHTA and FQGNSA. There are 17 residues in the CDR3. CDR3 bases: TGTGCCAGCAGCCGCACGAATCCCACTAGCGCCGTCGGGGAGCTGTTTTTT. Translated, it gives CASSRTNPTSAVGELFF. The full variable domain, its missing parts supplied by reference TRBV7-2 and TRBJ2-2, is GAGVSQSPSNKVTEKGKDVELRCDPISGHTALYWYRQSLGQGLEFLIYFQGNSAPDKSGLPSDRFSAERTGGSVSTLTIQRTQQEDSAVYLCASSRTNPTSAVGELFFGEGSRLTVL.

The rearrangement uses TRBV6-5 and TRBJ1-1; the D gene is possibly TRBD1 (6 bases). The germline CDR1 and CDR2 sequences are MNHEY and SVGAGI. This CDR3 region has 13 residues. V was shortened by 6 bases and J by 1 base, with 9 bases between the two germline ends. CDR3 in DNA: TGTGCCAGCAGCCCGACAGGGAACACTGAAGCTTTCTTT. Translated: CASSPTGNTEAFF.

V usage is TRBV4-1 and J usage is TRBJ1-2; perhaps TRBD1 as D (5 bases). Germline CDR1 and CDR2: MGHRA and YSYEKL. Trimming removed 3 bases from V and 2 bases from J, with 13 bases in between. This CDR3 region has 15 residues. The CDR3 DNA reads TGCGCCAGCAGCCAGACGGGAGGGACGAACTATGGCTACACCTTC. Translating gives CASSQTGGTNYGYTF.

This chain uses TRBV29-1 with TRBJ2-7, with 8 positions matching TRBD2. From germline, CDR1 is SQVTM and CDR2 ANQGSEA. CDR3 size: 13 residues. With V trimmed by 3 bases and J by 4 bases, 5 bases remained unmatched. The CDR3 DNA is TGCAGCGTTGAGTCGGGAGGGGGGTACGAGCAGTACTTC. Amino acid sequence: CSVESGGGYEQYF.

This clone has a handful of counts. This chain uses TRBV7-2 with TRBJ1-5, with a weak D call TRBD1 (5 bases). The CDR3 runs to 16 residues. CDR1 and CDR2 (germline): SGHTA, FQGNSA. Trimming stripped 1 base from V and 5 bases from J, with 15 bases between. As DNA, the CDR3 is TGTGCCAGCAGCTTAGTAGGCCAGGGAGGGTATCAGCCCCAGCATTTT. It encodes CASSLVGQGGYQPQHF.

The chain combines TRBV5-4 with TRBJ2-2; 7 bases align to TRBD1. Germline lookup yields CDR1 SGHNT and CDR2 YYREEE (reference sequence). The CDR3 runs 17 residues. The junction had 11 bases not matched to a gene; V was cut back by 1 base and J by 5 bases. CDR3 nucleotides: TGTGCCAGCAGCTTGAGGAACAGGGGCCTGAGGACCGGGGAGCTGTTTTTT. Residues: CASSLRNRGLRTGELFF.

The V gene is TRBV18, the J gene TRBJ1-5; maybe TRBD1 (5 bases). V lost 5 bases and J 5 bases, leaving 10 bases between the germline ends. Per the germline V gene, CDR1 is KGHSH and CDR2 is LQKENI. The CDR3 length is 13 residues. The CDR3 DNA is TGTGCCAGCTCAGGAGGGGCCTATCAGCCCCAGCATTTT. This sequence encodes CASSGGAYQPQHF.